The 11 T cell receptor beta chains presented below share a single source sample, sequenced in a study of PD-L1 blockade in urothelial cancer. The protocol was immunoSEQ multiplex PCR, while the TCRdb copy is restricted to in-frame clones and leaves out a portion. The repertoire holds tens of thousands of clones, with 81% as singletons. The time point is: pretreatment peripheral blood. Source: PBMCs, taken around atezolizumab (anti-PD-L1) treatment. All receptors come from a man aged 65 to 79 with urothelial cancer.

J is TRBJ2-3 and V is TRBV6-1, with 7 bases that match TRBD2. J gave up 2 bases and V 3 bases, and 11 bases lay outside the gene matches. The V gene's germline CDR1 is MNHNS and CDR2 SASEGT. The CDR3 covers 17 residues. The chain's CDR3 is CASSDPLRGTATDTQYF. Written as DNA, the CDR3 is TGTGCCAGCAGTGACCCCCTGCGGGGGACGGCCACAGATACGCAGTATTTT.

This clone was found a few times. V and J are TRBV2 and TRBJ1-2; weak D call: TRBD1 (6 bases). The CDR3 has 14 residues. Germline CDR1 is SNHLY and CDR2 is FYNNEI. V shed 3 bases and J shed 3 bases, with 11 bases lying between them. This CDR3 reads CASSDGRGDYGYTF. CDR3 DNA: TGTGCCAGCAGTGACGGCAGGGGAGACTATGGCTACACCTTC.

This chain joins TRBV19 and TRBJ2-3; maybe TRBD1 (5 bases). With 1 base removed from V and 0 bases from J, the gap between germline ends came to 8 bases. The CDR3 is 15 residues long. Per the germline V gene, CDR1 is LNHDA and CDR2 is SQIVND (reference sequence). CDR3 protein: CASSIGGLSTDTQYF. CDR3 nucleotide sequence: TGTGCCAGTAGTATAGGGGGCCTTAGCACAGATACGCAGTATTTT.

The chain is built from TRBV5-6 and TRBJ1-2; 7 bases map to TRBD1. V shed 4 bases and J 8 bases; nucleotides not matched to a gene: 8. Per the germline V gene, CDR1 is SGHDT and CDR2 is YYEEEE. The CDR3 spans 13 residues. The CDR3 loop is CASSRGRGQGYTF. CDR3 DNA sequence: TGTGCCAGCAGCCGGGGAAGGGGGCAGGGCTACACCTTC.

V gene TRBV15 combines with J gene TRBJ2-7, with 9 bases fitting TRBD1. Germline V gene data show CDR1 as LNHNV and CDR2 as YYDKDF (reference sequence). The V and J ends lost 8 bases and 7 bases, in that order; junction bases with no gene match: 12. The CDR3 length is 14 residues. DNA for the CDR3: TGTGCCACCGCACGGGACAGGGCGTCGAGGGAGCAGTACTTC. Residues: CATARDRASREQYF. Supplemented by reference TRBV15 and TRBJ2-7, the full variable domain reads DAMVIQNPRYQVTQFGKPVTLSCSQTLNHNVMYWYQQKSSQAPKLLFHYYDKDFNNEADTPDNFQSRRPNTSFCFLDIRSPGLGDTAMYLCATARDRASREQYFGPGTRLTVT.

The DNA for the CDR3 is TGTGCCAGCAGAAACTCGAACAGGAACACTGAAGCTTTCTTT. Translating gives CASRNSNRNTEAFF. The V and J genes are TRBV6-4 and TRBJ1-1, with D uncertain. CDR1 is MRHNA and CDR2 is SNTAGT in the germline V gene. The CDR3 consists of 14 residues. The V gene lost 6 bases and the J gene lost 1 base, with 12 bases spanning the gap.

The genes are TRBV6-5 and TRBJ2-7; D is perhaps TRBD2 (5 bases). This CDR3 has 12 amino acids. CDR1 is MNHEY, CDR2 SVGAGI, per germline. The germline V and J ends were trimmed by 2 bases and 7 bases, with 9 bases remaining between them. The CDR3 DNA reads TGTGCCAGCAGTTACCCCGAGGGAGAGCAGTACTTC. Protein sequence: CASSYPEGEQYF.

The chain uses TRBV5-1 and TRBJ2-1; 7 bases are shared with TRBD1. The CDR3 runs 15 residues. Looked up from germline, CDR1 is SGHRS and CDR2 is YFSETQ. V lost 4 bases to trimming and J lost 9 bases; unmatched junction nucleotides: 13. Written as DNA, the CDR3 is TGCGCCAGCAGCCCTGGACAGGAATCGGGTAGTGAGCAGTTCTTC. This encodes CASSPGQESGSEQFF.

The rearrangement links TRBV5-1 to TRBJ1-1; no clear D gene. V dropped 0 bases and J dropped 8 bases, with 11 bases sitting between them. This CDR3 is built from 13 residues. Looked up from germline, CDR1 is SGHRS and CDR2 is YFSETQ. CDR3 DNA sequence: TGCGCCAGCAGCTTGGATCCAGGCCTAGAAGCTTTCTTT. As protein: CASSLDPGLEAFF.

The CDR3 reads CASSANRGGDTEAFF. In nucleotides, the CDR3 is TGTGCCAGCAGCGCGAACAGGGGAGGAGACACTGAAGCTTTCTTT. The chain employs TRBV9 and TRBJ1-1; 7 nucleotides agree with TRBD1. The V and J ends lost 3 bases and 3 bases, in that order; junction bases with no gene match: 8. Looked up from germline, CDR1 is SGDLS and CDR2 is YYNGEE. The CDR3 consists of 15 residues.

The V call is TRBV4-2, the J call TRBJ2-5, with a possible D match to TRBD2 (5 bases). The CDR3 length is 14 residues. CDR1 is LGHNA, CDR2 YNFKEQ, per germline. V lost 0 bases to trimming and J lost 6 bases, with 11 bases between them. The CDR3 protein is CASSQEASRQTQYF. For the CDR3, the DNA is TGTGCCAGCAGCCAAGAGGCTAGCAGACAGACCCAGTACTTC.